This is a list of T cell receptor beta chains from one sample in a study of T-cell reconstitution after alpha-beta-depleted transplantation in children. TCRdb recomputed calls from the PCR reads with MiXCR, one row per CDR3 protein. Here the sample spans 45,000 to 70,000 distinct CDR3 sequences, roughly 45% being singletons. Source: PBMCs, mostly from graft donor cells, taken 360 days after TCRalphabeta/CD19-depleted stem cell transplant. The receptor set was obtained from a male patient aged 5 to 17 who had a stem cell transplant for acute lymphoblastic leukemia, so the T cells may come from the graft donor. Each CDR3 is given without its conserved first and last residue. The order of the fields is J gene, V gene, CDR3 length, CDR3 protein.

>TRBJ1-1|TRBV29-1|11
SFSGQGRTEAF
>TRBJ2-7|TRBV11-2|9
ASKARNEQY
>TRBJ2-3|TRBV4-2|16
ASSQGASTSGSPDTQY
>TRBJ2-5|TRBV2|11
ASSELGGETQY
>TRBJ1-2|TRBV7-4|14
ASSLGGTGGSCGYT
>TRBJ2-2|TRBV29-1|11
SVGGWGRGELF
>TRBJ2-3|TRBV29-1|11
SVGGTSADTQY
>TRBJ2-1|TRBV5-1|13
ASSLERGGLDEQF
>TRBJ2-7|TRBV29-1|9
SVEEGREQY
>TRBJ2-5|TRBV7-9|13
ASSQSDSGEKTQY
>TRBJ2-1|TRBV9|13
ASSVEWELYNEQF